One TCR beta chain is described in this entry. These data come from a study of control samples from healthy donors and cancer patients. Sequencing used immunoSEQ multiplex PCR; TCRdb keeps in-frame clones, though not all of them. The table has tens of thousands of clones, approximately 91% seen once. V lost 3 bases, J lost 0 bases, and 2 bases stayed unmatched. The CDR3 has 16 residues. The germline V gene encodes CDR1 KGHDR and CDR2 SFDVKD. The source is a man in his forties or fifties with lung cancer. The rearrangement uses TRBV24-1 and TRBJ2-5; 11 nucleotides line up with TRBD1. What was sequenced was PBMCs. Here the CDR3 reads CATSDADRGHQETQYF. Written as DNA, the CDR3 is TGTGCCACCAGTGATGCGGACAGGGGGCACCAAGAGACCCAGTACTTC.